The 27 T cell receptor beta chains below all came from one sample that was sequenced in a study of cytomegalovirus exposure and HLA in healthy donors. With 60 Vbeta and 13 Jbeta primers, the PCR was carried out. Profiling relied on immunoSEQ multiplex PCR, and the TCRdb table lists in-frame clones only, not all of them. Of approximately 190,000 clones detected, 80% appear once; the ten largest clones hold about 5.7%. What was sequenced was PBMCs. The receptors were gathered from a man aged 35 to 55 in good health and CMV-seropositive.

The V and J genes are TRBV7-6 and TRBJ1-4; no reliable D call. CDR1 is SGHVS, CDR2 FNYEAQ, per germline. The ends were cut back, 2 bases at V and 5 bases at J, with 9 bases in the middle. The CDR3 is 14 residues long. The CDR3 sequence: CASSLPQVNEKLFF. CDR3 nucleotides: TGTGCCAGCAGCTTACCGCAGGTGAATGAAAAACTGTTTTTT. The whole variable domain, remainder taken from reference TRBV7-6 and TRBJ1-4, is GAGVSQSPRYKVTKRGQDVALRCDPISGHVSLYWYRQALGQGPEFLTYFNYEAQQDKSGLPNDRFSAERPEGSISTLTIQRTEQRDSAMYRCASSLPQVNEKLFFGSGTQLSVL.

The chain has TRBV11-1 and TRBJ2-2; 8 bases match TRBD1. The CDR3 has 15 residues. V dropped 2 bases and J dropped 4; count of bases not matched to a gene: 3. CDR1 and CDR2 from the germline V gene are SGHAT and FQDESV (reference sequence). This CDR3 reads CASSLKQGGTGELFF. Written as DNA, the CDR3 is TGTGCCAGCAGCTTAAAACAGGGGGGCACCGGGGAGCTGTTTTTT.

The chain has TRBV6-1 and TRBJ2-7, with 8 bases aligning to TRBD1. The CDR3 contains 15 residues. With V trimmed by 6 bases and J by 5 bases, 12 bases remained unmatched. Germline assignment: CDR1 MNHNS and CDR2 SASEGT. CDR3 protein: CASRDRDRLGNEQYF. For the CDR3, the DNA is TGTGCCAGCAGGGACCGGGACAGGCTAGGCAACGAGCAGTACTTC.

V usage is TRBV6-1 and J usage is TRBJ1-2; TRBD1 agrees at 10 bases. Germline V gene sequence: CDR1 MNHNS, CDR2 SASEGT. With V trimmed by 8 bases and J by 8 bases, 2 bases remained unmatched. CDR3 size: 11 residues. The CDR3 region has the DNA TGTGCCAGCGGGGACAGGGGAGGCTACACCTTC. This sequence encodes CASGDRGGYTF.

CDR3 bases: TGTGCCAGCAGTTTTAGTCGTGGCTACACCTTC. Protein sequence: CASSFSRGYTF. This rearrangement joins TRBV28 to TRBJ1-2; D call uncertain. Germline V lookup: CDR1 MDHEN, CDR2 SYDVKM. V dropped 3 bases and J dropped 7 bases, with 6 bases sitting between them. This CDR3 has 11 amino acids.

This chain joins TRBV6-6 and TRBJ1-6; 8 bases align to TRBD1. J lost 6 bases, V lost 6 bases, and 4 bases had no gene match. The germline V gene encodes CDR1 MNHNY and CDR2 SVGAGI (reference sequence). This CDR3 spans 14 amino acids. CDR3 protein: CASRQTGANSPLHF. The CDR3 DNA is TGTGCCAGCAGACAGACAGGGGCTAATTCACCCCTCCACTTT.

V and J are TRBV28 and TRBJ1-1, with TRBD1 matching over 7 bases. Losses at the gene ends were 5 bases for V and 0 bases for J; bases not matched to a gene: 6. The CDR3 runs 15 residues. Germline V gene sequence: CDR1 MDHEN, CDR2 SYDVKM. CDR3 sequence: CASSPTDRLNTEAFF. The CDR3 DNA follows: TGTGCCAGCAGTCCGACGGACAGGCTGAACACTGAAGCTTTCTTT.

The rearrangement links TRBV6-6 to TRBJ2-2; no firm D call. Between the trimmed V and J ends, which lost 7 bases and 7 bases, there was a span of 10 bases. CDR1 is MNHNY, CDR2 SVGAGI, per germline (reference sequence). The CDR3 has 12 residues. DNA for the CDR3: TGTGCCAGCACCCGACTGCTCGGGGAGCTGTTTTTT. Translated, it gives CASTRLLGELFF.

Note on this clone: This same CDR3 is encoded by further DNA sequences in the sample. The chain links TRBV11-2 to TRBJ2-5; D unresolved. Trimming shortened V by 1 base and J by 5 bases, and 5 bases separated the two germline ends. The germline V gene has CDR1 SGHAT and CDR2 FQNNGV. This CDR3 has 12 amino acids. CDR3 protein: CASSLGAETQYF. DNA of the CDR3: TGTGCCAGCAGCTTAGGGGCTGAGACCCAGTACTTC.

V gene TRBV10-3 combines with J gene TRBJ2-7, with a possible D match to TRBD1 (7 bases). The CDR3 contains 14 residues. Germline values: CDR1 ENHRY, CDR2 SYGVKD. V shed 4 bases and J shed 3 bases, with 13 bases lying between them. In DNA, the CDR3 is TGTGCCATCAGTGCAGGGGGAGGTAGCTACGAGCAGTACTTC. This codes for CAISAGGGSYEQYF.

A few counts support this clone. The CDR3 is CAWSPRDRFSSPLHF. CDR3 DNA: TGTGCCTGGAGCCCCCGGGACAGGTTTAGTTCACCCCTCCACTTT. The chain links TRBV30 to TRBJ1-6, with 8 bases identical to TRBD1. Germline V gene lookup returns CDR1 GTSNPN and CDR2 SVGIG (reference sequence). J was trimmed by 9 bases and V by 3 bases; bases with no gene match: 10. The CDR3 runs 15 residues.

The chain links TRBV5-6 to TRBJ1-5; D not resolved. V dropped 5 bases and J dropped 7 bases, with 19 bases sitting between them. This CDR3 contains 15 residues. The V gene's germline CDR1 is SGHDT and CDR2 YYEEEE. The CDR3 spells CASSYGEEGGQPQHF. The CDR3 DNA sequence: TGTGCCAGCAGTTACGGAGAGGAGGGAGGACAGCCCCAGCATTTT.

J is TRBJ2-5 and V is TRBV7-9; D remains unclear. This CDR3 comprises 15 residues. The germline CDR1 and CDR2 sequences are SEHNR and FQNEAQ (reference sequence). V lost 4 bases and J lost 6, with 18 bases in between. CDR3 DNA sequence: TGTGCCAGCAGCTCTGGGCCTCCGCCCGTAAAGACCCAGTACTTC. Encoded protein: CASSSGPPPVKTQYF. The variable domain in full, with the rest retrieved from reference TRBV7-9 and TRBJ2-5, is DTGVSQNPRHKITKRGQNVTFRCDPISEHNRLYWYRQTLGQGPEFLTYFQNEAQLEKSRLLSDRFSAERPKGSFSTLEIQRTEQGDSAMYLCASSSGPPPVKTQYFGPGTRLLVL.

The chain joins TRBV27 to TRBJ2-1; 9 bases agree with TRBD2. This CDR3 spans 16 amino acids. Trimming took 5 bases from V and 5 from J; bases not matched to a gene: 10. Germline V lookup: CDR1 MNHEY, CDR2 SMNVEV (reference sequence). Written as DNA, the CDR3 is TGTGCCAGCAGTCCCACGGTAGCGGGGGCCAACAATGAGCAGTTCTTC. Translating it yields CASSPTVAGANNEQFF.

This clone appeared a single time. The chain recombines TRBV5-1 with TRBJ1-1; no definite D call. Trimming shortened V by 4 bases and J by 6 bases, and 13 bases separated the two germline ends. Germline CDR1 reads SGHRS; CDR2 reads YFSETQ. The CDR3 is made up of 13 amino acids. The CDR3 region is CASSPGMGSEAFF. CDR3 DNA sequence: TGCGCCAGCAGCCCGGGGATGGGATCTGAAGCTTTCTTT.

The chain couples TRBV27 to TRBJ1-2; the D gene is possibly TRBD1 (6 bases). V was clipped by 3 bases and J by 7 bases, with 18 bases between them. This CDR3 comprises 15 residues. CDR1 and CDR2 (germline): MNHEY, SMNVEV (reference sequence). The CDR3 nucleotides are TGTGCCAGCAGTTTCCATCCCGGGGGGGCTTTTGGCTACACCTTC. Translating it yields CASSFHPGGAFGYTF.

V is TRBV9 and J is TRBJ2-2; 8 bases are shared with TRBD1. The CDR3 totals 17 residues. V was pared by 4 bases and J by 0 bases, with 8 bases of the junction left unmatched. Germline V gene sequence: CDR1 SGDLS, CDR2 YYNGEE. Here the CDR3 DNA reads TGTGCCAGCAGCCCACTAACAGGGGGGACGAACACCGGGGAGCTGTTTTTT. Amino acid sequence: CASSPLTGGTNTGELFF.

The chain combines TRBV27 with TRBJ1-1; a weak D match, TRBD1 (6 bases). V lost 6 bases and J lost 3, with 20 bases in between. Germline CDR1 MNHEY, CDR2 SMNVEV (reference sequence). The CDR3 is 16 amino acids. The CDR3 sequence: CASSPYLGAHDTEAFF. The CDR3 DNA is TGTGCCAGCAGCCCCTACCTGGGGGCACATGACACTGAAGCTTTCTTT.

The rearrangement links TRBV19 to TRBJ2-7, with 10 bases lining up with TRBD2. Germline-derived CDR1 and CDR2 are LNHDA and SQIVND (reference sequence). Trimming removed 0 bases from V and 6 bases from J; junction bases left unmatched: 5. The CDR3 is made up of 15 amino acids. As DNA, the CDR3 is TGTGCCAGTAGTATAGATGGAACTAGCGGGGCCGAGCAGTACTTC. This gives the protein CASSIDGTSGAEQYF. The variable domain in full, completed from reference TRBV19 and TRBJ2-7, reads DGGITQSPKYLFRKEGQNVTLSCEQNLNHDAMYWYRQDPGQGLRLIYYSQIVNDFQKGDIAEGYSVSREKKESFPLTVTSAQKNPTAFYLCASSIDGTSGAEQYFGPGTRLTVT.

V and J are TRBV7-8 and TRBJ2-2; 10 bases agree with TRBD1. V lost 5 bases, J lost 5 bases, and 11 bases stayed unmatched. The CDR3 has 17 amino acids. CDR1 and CDR2 (germline): SGHVS, FQNEAQ. This chain's CDR3 is CASSPKGDRGETGELFF. The CDR3 DNA follows: TGTGCCAGCAGCCCTAAGGGGGACAGGGGCGAAACCGGGGAGCTGTTTTTT. Together with reference TRBV7-8 and TRBJ2-2, the CDR3 gives the full variable domain: GAGVSQSPRYKVAKRGQDVALRCDPISGHVSLFWYQQALGQGPEFLTYFQNEAQLDKSGLPSDRFFAERPEGSVSTLKIQRTQQEDSAVYLCASSPKGDRGETGELFFGEGSRLTVL.

The rearrangement joins TRBV28 to TRBJ2-5, with 8 bases identical to TRBD1. CDR1 is MDHEN and CDR2 is SYDVKM in the germline V gene. V lost 4 bases to trimming and J lost 6 bases; unmatched junction nucleotides: 7. CDR3 size: 14 residues. The CDR3 protein is CASSSYRGWKTQYF. The DNA for the CDR3 is TGTGCCAGCAGTTCATACAGGGGGTGGAAGACCCAGTACTTC.

This clone turned up a few times. The chain uses TRBV19 and TRBJ2-2; tentative D call: TRBD1 (5 bases). CDR1 and CDR2 from the germline V gene are LNHDA and SQIVND (reference sequence). The CDR3 spans 13 residues. Trimming took off 8 bases at V and 0 bases at J, with 7 bases between the two ends. The CDR3 spells CASDRANTGELFF. The DNA of the CDR3 is TGTGCCAGTGACAGAGCGAACACCGGGGAGCTGTTTTTT.

This chain connects TRBV23-1 to TRBJ2-2, with a possible D match to TRBD1 (6 bases). TRBV23-1 is noted as an ORF with a role that remains uncertain. This CDR3 is 18 amino acids long. Trimming left V 2 bases short and J 5 bases short, with 21 bases between. CDR3 region: CASSQPSQDSKVTGELFF. CDR3 in DNA: TGCGCCAGCAGTCAACCCTCTCAGGACAGTAAGGTTACCGGGGAGCTGTTTTTT.

This chain uses TRBV6-5 with TRBJ2-1; possibly TRBD1 for D (5 bases). Germline V gene sequence: CDR1 MNHEY, CDR2 SVGAGI. V lost 2 bases and J 4 bases, leaving 12 bases between the germline ends. CDR3 length equals 15 residues. This CDR3 reads CASSYGQGTYNEQFF. The CDR3 coding sequence is TGTGCCAGCAGTTACGGGCAGGGCACGTACAATGAGCAGTTCTTC.

The chain couples TRBV5-6 to TRBJ2-2; maybe TRBD1 (6 bases). CDR1 and CDR2 (germline): SGHDT, YYEEEE. The V gene lost 4 bases and the J gene lost 3 bases, with 19 bases spanning the gap. CDR3 size: 17 residues. CDR3 DNA sequence: TGTGCCAGCAGCCTTTCGTTGGGGGCGGGTTACACCGGGGAGCTGTTTTTT. Its translation is CASSLSLGAGYTGELFF.

The chain couples TRBV14 to TRBJ2-5; D not resolved. The CDR3 spans 15 residues. V was pared by 3 bases and J by 7 bases, with 18 bases between. Germline CDR1 and CDR2: SGHDN and FVKESK. This chain's CDR3 is CASSHRPSVPGTQYF. CDR3 bases: TGTGCCAGCAGCCACCGGCCCTCCGTGCCGGGGACCCAGTACTTC.

This rearrangement joins TRBV4-3 to TRBJ2-5; a possible D gene is TRBD2 (6 bases). The germline CDR1 and CDR2 sequences are LGHNA and YSLEER. Trimming cost V 4 bases and J 4 bases, with 16 bases left between them. This CDR3 has 15 amino acids. CDR3 bases: TGCGCCAGCAGCCGGCGTTCGCGGGGCGGAGAGACCCAGTACTTC. Its protein product is CASSRRSRGGETQYF.